Listed below are T cell receptor beta chains from one sample, sequenced in a study of T cell changes during pregnancy in multiple sclerosis. Produced via immunoSEQ multiplex PCR; TCRdb's table is partial and in-frame only. The sample has approximately 93,000 clones, 75% to 95% seen once; the top ten hold around 2%. The sample consisted of peripheral blood, taken in the first trimester of pregnancy. These receptors all stem from a female donor in good health, enrolled as a control in a pregnancy study. The CDR3 runs from the conserved cysteine through the conserved F or W. D genes are given only for firm matches. Clone size appears in some rows only: once, few, many, or a class for an expanded clone.

V gene	J gene	D gene	clone size	CDR3 protein	CDR3 DNA
TRBV7-2	TRBJ2-7	TRBD1	-	CASSMGQAYEQYF	TGTGCCAGCAGCATGGGACAGGCCTACGAGCAGTACTTC
TRBV29-1	TRBJ2-7	-	-	CSVDGGGPYEQYF	TGCAGCGTTGATGGGGGGGGGCCCTACGAGCAGTACTTC
TRBV18	TRBJ1-5	TRBD1	-	CASSPLDRENQPQHF	TGTGCCAGCTCACCGCTTGACAGGGAAAATCAGCCCCAGCATTTT
TRBV30	TRBJ1-5	-	-	CAWSIEGNQPQHF	TGTGCCTGGAGTATTGAGGGCAATCAGCCCCAGCATTTT
TRBV15	TRBJ1-1	-	-	CATSPEDRFEAFF	TGTGCCACCAGCCCCGAAGATCGGTTTGAAGCTTTCTTT
TRBV6-6	TRBJ1-2	-	-	CASSLKRDYGYTF	TGTGCCAGCAGTCTTAAGCGTGACTATGGCTACACCTTC
TRBV18	TRBJ2-7	-	-	CASSPNRAYVYEQYF	TGTGCCAGCTCACCAAACAGGGCTTATGTCTACGAGCAGTACTTC
TRBV7-6	TRBJ2-7	TRBD1	once	CASSSDRGLGYEQYF	TGTGCCAGCAGCTCAGACAGGGGGTTAGGGTACGAGCAGTACTTC
TRBV6-5	TRBJ1-5	TRBD1	-	CASSRGQVNQPQHF	TGTGCCAGCAGTAGGGGACAGGTTAATCAGCCCCAGCATTTT
TRBV7-3	TRBJ2-5	TRBD2	-	CASSWAGGPQETQYF	TGTGCCAGCAGCTGGGCGGGGGGCCCCCAAGAGACCCAGTACTTC
TRBV5-1	TRBJ2-7	TRBD1	-	CASNVAGQGRYEQYF	TGCGCCAGCAACGTCGCCGGACAGGGCCGCTACGAGCAGTACTTC
TRBV6-5	TRBJ1-5	-	-	CASAPTPRGIQPQHF	TGTGCCAGCGCCCCTACGCCCAGGGGAATTCAGCCCCAGCATTTT
TRBV25-1	TRBJ1-2	-	-	CASSPPGRAEGYTF	TGTGCCAGCAGCCCACCCGGCAGGGCGGAGGGCTACACCTTC
TRBV18	TRBJ1-1	TRBD1	-	CASSPAGGTEAFF	TGTGCCAGCTCACCGGCAGGGGGCACTGAAGCTTTCTTT
TRBV4-3	TRBJ2-4	-	-	CASSQERGDTKNIQYF	TGCGCCAGCAGCCAAGAAAGAGGGGACACGAAAAACATTCAGTACTTC
TRBV11-2	TRBJ1-2	TRBD1	-	CASSTTTGTGYTF	TGTGCCAGCAGCACAACGACAGGGACGGGCTACACCTTC
TRBV13	TRBJ2-5	-	few	CASSLRALGETQYF	TGTGCCAGCAGCCTCAGGGCCCTGGGGGAGACCCAGTACTTC
TRBV9	TRBJ1-2	-	-	CASSAEPYGYTF	TGTGCCAGCAGCGCGGAGCCCTATGGCTACACCTTC
TRBV11-2	TRBJ1-1	TRBD1	-	CASSSNRGVSPEAFF	TGTGCCAGCAGCTCAAACAGGGGCGTGAGCCCTGAAGCTTTCTTT
TRBV11-2	TRBJ2-3	-	once	CASSLGPRRTSTDTQYF	TGTGCCAGCAGCTTAGGTCCCCGGCGGACTAGCACAGATACGCAGTATTTT
TRBV11-2	TRBJ2-4	TRBD1	-	CASSLRQGKTKNIQYF	TGTGCCAGCAGCTTAAGACAGGGGAAGACCAAAAACATTCAGTACTTC
TRBV4-3	TRBJ1-1	-	once	CASSQDPGGLGTEAFF	TGCGCCAGCAGCCAAGACCCCGGGGGGCTCGGCACTGAAGCTTTCTTT
TRBV7-8	TRBJ1-2	TRBD1	-	CASSLDRGAYGYTF	TGTGCCAGCAGCCTCGACAGGGGGGCATATGGCTACACCTTC
TRBV4-3	TRBJ2-3	TRBD2	-	CASSRTSGDGGTDTQYF	TGCGCCAGCAGCCGGACTAGCGGGGATGGTGGTACAGATACGCAGTATTTT
TRBV15	TRBJ2-7	-	-	CATSRVAGSFYEQYF	TGTGCCACCAGCAGAGTGGCAGGGTCATTCTACGAGCAGTACTTC
TRBV7-2	TRBJ2-5	TRBD1	-	CASTRDRELETQYF	TGTGCCAGCACCCGAGACAGGGAGTTGGAGACCCAGTACTTC
TRBV6-5	TRBJ1-2	TRBD1	-	CASSYEGQGYGYTF	TGTGCCAGCAGTTACGAGGGACAGGGATATGGCTACACCTTC
TRBV9	TRBJ2-7	-	-	CASSVAGTGYEQYF	TGTGCCAGCAGCGTGGCGGGCACGGGGTACGAGCAGTACTTC
TRBV6-1	TRBJ1-4	TRBD1	-	CASSGSGGPTLSTNEKLFF	TGTGCCAGCAGTGGCTCAGGGGGCCCTACACTTTCAACTAATGAAAAACTGTTTTTT
TRBV5-6	TRBJ1-4	TRBD1	-	CASSLEDRDEKLFF	TGTGCCAGCAGCTTGGAGGACAGGGATGAAAAACTGTTTTTT
TRBV6-1	TRBJ2-7	TRBD1	-	CASSDPGQGIFEQYF	TGTGCCAGCAGTGACCCGGGACAGGGCATTTTCGAGCAGTACTTC
TRBV2	TRBJ1-2	-	few	CASSVAGGYTF	TGTGCCAGCAGTGTCGCCGGGGGCTACACCTTC
TRBV6-1	TRBJ1-1	-	-	CASSGGGPSMNTEAFF	TGTGCCAGCAGTGGTGGCGGGCCATCAATGAACACTGAAGCTTTCTTT
TRBV27	TRBJ1-2	TRBD1	-	CASRLGTGGERSYGYTF	TGTGCCAGCCGCCTAGGGACAGGGGGCGAGAGGAGCTATGGCTACACCTTC
TRBV4-3	TRBJ1-2	TRBD1	-	CASSIMTGIYGYTF	TGCGCCAGCTCAATCATGACAGGGATCTATGGCTACACCTTC
TRBV7-2	TRBJ2-1	TRBD2	once	CASSPGLAGAQFF	TGTGCCAGCAGCCCTGGACTAGCGGGGGCCCAGTTCTTC
TRBV7-9	TRBJ1-3	TRBD1	-	CASSRPDRDGNTIYF	TGTGCCAGCAGCCGCCCTGACAGGGATGGAAACACCATATATTTT
TRBV7-2	TRBJ2-7	TRBD2	-	CASYQAGGAYEQYF	TGTGCCAGCTATCAGGCCGGGGGGGCCTACGAGCAGTACTTC
TRBV7-3	TRBJ2-5	TRBD2	-	CASSFGGGQQETQYF	TGTGCCAGCAGCTTCGGCGGGGGGCAGCAAGAGACCCAGTACTTC
TRBV19	TRBJ2-3	TRBD2	-	CASSMGPLAGGQGDTQYF	TGTGCCAGTAGTATGGGACCCCTAGCGGGGGGCCAGGGGGATACGCAGTATTTT
TRBV7-9	TRBJ1-2	-	-	CASSLLGTRGYGYTF	TGTGCCAGCAGCTTGTTAGGAACGAGAGGCTATGGCTACACCTTC
TRBV6-5	TRBJ1-2	TRBD1	-	CASSYAGQGAPGYTF	TGTGCCAGCAGTTACGCGGGACAGGGGGCGCCTGGCTACACCTTC
TRBV15	TRBJ2-1	-	-	CATSRTVSYNEQFF	TGTGCCACCAGCAGGACAGTCTCCTACAATGAGCAGTTCTTC
TRBV25-1	TRBJ2-5	-	-	CASVVKGGETQYF	TGTGCCAGCGTGGTTAAGGGCGGGGAGACCCAGTACTTC
TRBV4-2	TRBJ1-2	TRBD1	-	CASSQAGDRVNYGYTF	TGTGCCAGCAGCCAAGCCGGGGACAGGGTTAACTATGGCTACACCTTC
TRBV29-1	TRBJ1-4	TRBD1	-	CSVEGVTGNEKLFF	TGCAGCGTTGAAGGGGTGACAGGGAATGAAAAACTGTTTTTT
TRBV7-2	TRBJ2-3	TRBD2	-	CASSSNVGGGDTQYF	TGTGCCAGCAGCTCCAATGTTGGGGGGGGAGATACGCAGTATTTT
TRBV1	TRBJ1-2	-	-	CTSSLAENYGYTF	TGCACCAGCAGCTTGGCAGAAAACTATGGCTACACCTTC
TRBV2	TRBJ1-2	TRBD1	-	CASPGGQGDGYTF	TGTGCCAGCCCGGGGGGACAGGGCGACGGCTACACCTTC
TRBV4-2	TRBJ2-5	TRBD2	-	CASSHGTMQETQYF	TGTGCCAGCAGCCACGGGACTATGCAAGAGACCCAGTACTTC
TRBV19	TRBJ1-1	-	-	CASKDQGRGTEAFF	TGTGCCAGTAAAGACCAGGGAAGAGGCACTGAAGCTTTCTTT
TRBV11-2	TRBJ1-2	TRBD1	-	CASSSTRDRGRYTF	TGTGCCAGCAGCTCAACACGGGACAGGGGACGCTACACCTTC
TRBV6-6	TRBJ1-4	-	-	CASSYSRGSGEKLFF	TGTGCCAGCAGTTACTCGAGAGGGTCTGGTGAAAAACTGTTTTTT
TRBV4-1	TRBJ1-3	TRBD1	-	CASSQDRTGVYGNTIYF	TGCGCCAGCAGCCAAGATCGAACAGGGGTGTACGGAAACACCATATATTTT
TRBV4-2	TRBJ1-2	-	-	CASSQPGQPNYGYTF	TGTGCCAGCAGCCAACCGGGACAACCTAACTATGGCTACACCTTC
TRBV28	TRBJ2-7	-	-	CASSAQDKYSYEQYF	TGTGCCAGCAGCGCACAGGACAAGTACTCCTACGAGCAGTACTTC
TRBV7-7	TRBJ2-2	TRBD2	-	CASSFSGGHTGELFF	TGTGCTAGCAGCTTTAGCGGGGGGCACACCGGGGAGCTGTTTTTT